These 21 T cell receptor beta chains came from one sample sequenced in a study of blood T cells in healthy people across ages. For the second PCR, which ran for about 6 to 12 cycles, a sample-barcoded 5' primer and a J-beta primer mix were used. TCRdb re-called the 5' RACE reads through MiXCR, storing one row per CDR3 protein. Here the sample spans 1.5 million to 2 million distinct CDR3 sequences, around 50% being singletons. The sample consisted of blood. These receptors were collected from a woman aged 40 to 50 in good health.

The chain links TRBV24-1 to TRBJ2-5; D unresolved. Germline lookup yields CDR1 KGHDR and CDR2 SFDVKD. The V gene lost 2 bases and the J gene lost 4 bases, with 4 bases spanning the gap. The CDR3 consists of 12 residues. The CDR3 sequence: CATSDSRETQYF. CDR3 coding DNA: TGTGCCACCAGTGATTCTAGAGAGACCCAGTACTTC.

The CDR3 DNA reads TGTGCCAGCAGTGCCAGACTAGCGTTCCAGGATGAGCAGTTCTTC. Translating gives CASSARLAFQDEQFF. The V gene is TRBV2, the J gene TRBJ2-1, with 8 nucleotides matching TRBD2. The CDR3 runs to 15 residues. The trim removed 4 bases at V and 8 bases at J, leaving 10 bases unmatched. Germline V gene data show CDR1 as SNHLY and CDR2 as FYNNEI. Full variable domain (outside the CDR3, taken from reference TRBV2 and TRBJ2-1): EPEVTQTPSHQVTQMGQEVILRCVPISNHLYFYWYRQILGQKVEFLVSFYNNEISEKSEIFDDQFSVERPDGSNFTLKIRSTKLEDSAMYFCASSARLAFQDEQFFGPGTRLTVL.

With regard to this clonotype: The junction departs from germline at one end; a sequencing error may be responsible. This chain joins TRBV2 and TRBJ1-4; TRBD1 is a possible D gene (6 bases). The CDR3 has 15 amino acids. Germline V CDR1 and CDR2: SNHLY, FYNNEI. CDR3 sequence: CAGRVRQAPNEKLFF. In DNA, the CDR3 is TGTGCCGGCAGAGTGAGACAGGCTCCTAATGAAAAACTGTTTTTT.

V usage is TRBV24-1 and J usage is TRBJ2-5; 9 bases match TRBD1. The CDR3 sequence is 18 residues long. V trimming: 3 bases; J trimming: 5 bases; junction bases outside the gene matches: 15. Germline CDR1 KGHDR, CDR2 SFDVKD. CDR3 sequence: CATSDTPIGQGMMETQYF. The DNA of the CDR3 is TGTGCCACCAGTGATACCCCCATTGGACAGGGGATGATGGAGACCCAGTACTTC.

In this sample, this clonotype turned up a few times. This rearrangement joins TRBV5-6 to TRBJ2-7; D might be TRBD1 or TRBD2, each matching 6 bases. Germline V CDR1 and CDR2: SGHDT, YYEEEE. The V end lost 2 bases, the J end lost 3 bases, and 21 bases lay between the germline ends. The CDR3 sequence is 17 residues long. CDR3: CASSFRTYREDIYEQYF. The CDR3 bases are TGTGCCAGCAGCTTTCGAACCTACAGGGAGGATATCTACGAGCAGTACTTC.

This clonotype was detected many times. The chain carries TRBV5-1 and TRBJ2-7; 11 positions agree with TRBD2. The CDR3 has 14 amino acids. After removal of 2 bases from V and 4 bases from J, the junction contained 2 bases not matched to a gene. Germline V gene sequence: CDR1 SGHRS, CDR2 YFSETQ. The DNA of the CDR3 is TGCGCCAGCAGCTTCCGGACTAGCGGGTACGAGCAGTACTTC. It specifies CASSFRTSGYEQYF.

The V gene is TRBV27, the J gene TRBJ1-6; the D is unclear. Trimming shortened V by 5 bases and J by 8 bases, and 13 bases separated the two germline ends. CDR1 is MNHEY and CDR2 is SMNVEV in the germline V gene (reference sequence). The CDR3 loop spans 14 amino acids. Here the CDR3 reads CASSDRGAYSPLHF. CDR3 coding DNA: TGTGCCAGCAGTGACCGGGGAGCATATTCACCCCTCCACTTT.

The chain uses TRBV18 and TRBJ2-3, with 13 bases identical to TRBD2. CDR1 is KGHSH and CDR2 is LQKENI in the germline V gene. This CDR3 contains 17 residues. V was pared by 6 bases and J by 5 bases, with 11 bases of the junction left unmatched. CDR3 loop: CASSRTSGGPGGDTQYF. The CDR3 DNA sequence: TGTGCCAGCTCCCGGACTAGCGGGGGCCCCGGAGGAGATACGCAGTATTTT.

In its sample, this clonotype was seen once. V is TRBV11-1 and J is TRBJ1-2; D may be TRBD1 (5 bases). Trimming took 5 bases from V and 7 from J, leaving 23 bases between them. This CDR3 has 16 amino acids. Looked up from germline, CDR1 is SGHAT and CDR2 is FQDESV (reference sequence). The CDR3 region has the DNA TGTGCCAGCAGCCAGGGCGGACGGGGCGCGGGTAGTGGCTACACCTTC. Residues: CASSQGGRGAGSGYTF.

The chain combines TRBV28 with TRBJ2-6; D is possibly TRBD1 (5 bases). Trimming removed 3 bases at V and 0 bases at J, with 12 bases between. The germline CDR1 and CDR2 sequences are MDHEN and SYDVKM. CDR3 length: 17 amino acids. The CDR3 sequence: CASSLAGILSGANVLTF. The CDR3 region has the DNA TGTGCCAGCAGTTTGGCAGGGATTCTCTCTGGGGCCAACGTCCTGACTTTC.

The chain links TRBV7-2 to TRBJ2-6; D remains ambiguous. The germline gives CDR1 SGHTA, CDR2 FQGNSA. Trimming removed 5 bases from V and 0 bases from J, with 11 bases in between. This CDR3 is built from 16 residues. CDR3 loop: CASSPTQVSGANVLTF. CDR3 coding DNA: TGTGCCAGCAGCCCGACCCAAGTCTCTGGGGCCAACGTCCTGACTTTC.

For the CDR3, the DNA is TGTGCCAGCAGTTACGTGGCGGCGGGGGGACTACAAGAGACCCAGTACTTC. Translated, it gives CASSYVAAGGLQETQYF. The chain employs TRBV6-5 and TRBJ2-5, with 8 nucleotides matching TRBD2. Germline V CDR1 and CDR2: MNHEY, SVGAGI. The CDR3 is 17 residues long. The junction had 10 bases not matched to a gene; V was cut back by 2 bases and J by 2 bases.

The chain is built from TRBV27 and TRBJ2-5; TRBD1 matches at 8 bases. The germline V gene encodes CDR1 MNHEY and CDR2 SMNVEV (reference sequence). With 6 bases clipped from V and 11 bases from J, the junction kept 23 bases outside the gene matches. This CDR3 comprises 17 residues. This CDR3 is CASSPRPLTGVYNEQYF. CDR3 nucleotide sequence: TGTGCCAGCAGCCCTCGCCCCTTGACAGGGGTGTACAATGAGCAGTACTTC.

CDR3 DNA: TGTGCCAGCAGCTTACTAGCGGGAAAATTCACAGATACGCAGTATTTT. As protein: CASSLLAGKFTDTQYF. The chain is built from TRBV7-9 and TRBJ2-3; 9 positions agree with TRBD2. Germline CDR1 is SEHNR and CDR2 is FQNEAQ (reference sequence). Trimming cost V 2 bases and J 2 bases; bases outside gene matches: 5. The CDR3 is 16 amino acids.

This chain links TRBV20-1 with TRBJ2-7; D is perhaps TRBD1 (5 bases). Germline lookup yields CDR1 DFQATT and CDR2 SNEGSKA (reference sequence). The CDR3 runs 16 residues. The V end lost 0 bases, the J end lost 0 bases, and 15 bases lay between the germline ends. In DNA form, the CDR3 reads TGCAGTGCTAGAGAACTCAAGGGGCAGCACTCCTACGAGCAGTACTTC. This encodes CSARELKGQHSYEQYF.

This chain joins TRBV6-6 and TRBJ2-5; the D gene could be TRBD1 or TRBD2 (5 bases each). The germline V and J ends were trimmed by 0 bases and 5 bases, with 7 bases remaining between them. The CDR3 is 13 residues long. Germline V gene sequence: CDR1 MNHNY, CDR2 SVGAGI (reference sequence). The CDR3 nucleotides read TGTGCCAGCAGTTACTCAGGGGACGAGACCCAGTACTTC. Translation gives CASSYSGDETQYF.

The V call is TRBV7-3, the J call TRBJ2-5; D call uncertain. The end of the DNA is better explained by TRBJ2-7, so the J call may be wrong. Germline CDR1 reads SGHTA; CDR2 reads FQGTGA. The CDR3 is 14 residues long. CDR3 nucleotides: TGTGCCAGCAGCTTGATGAATTCGGCCCCCGAGCAGTACTTC. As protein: CASSLMNSAPEQYF.

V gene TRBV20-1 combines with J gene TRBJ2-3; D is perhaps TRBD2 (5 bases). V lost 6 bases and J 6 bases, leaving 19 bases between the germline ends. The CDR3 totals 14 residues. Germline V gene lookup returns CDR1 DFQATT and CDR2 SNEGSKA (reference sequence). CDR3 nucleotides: TGCAGTGCCCCGGGAACCCGGGCGGCGGATACGCAGTATTTT. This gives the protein CSAPGTRAADTQYF.

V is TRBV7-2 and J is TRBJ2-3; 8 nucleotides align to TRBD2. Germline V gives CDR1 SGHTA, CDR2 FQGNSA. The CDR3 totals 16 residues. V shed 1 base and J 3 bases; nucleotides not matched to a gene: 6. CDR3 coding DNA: TGTGCCAGCAGCTTAGGTCCCGGGGGGGCTACAGATACGCAGTATTTT. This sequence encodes CASSLGPGGATDTQYF.

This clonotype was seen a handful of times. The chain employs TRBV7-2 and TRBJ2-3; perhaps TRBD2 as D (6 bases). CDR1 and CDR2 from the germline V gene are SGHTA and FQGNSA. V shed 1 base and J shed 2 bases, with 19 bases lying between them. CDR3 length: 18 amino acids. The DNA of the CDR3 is TGTGCCAGCAGCTTAGGACGGGGGTGGGGCAGGAACACAGATACGCAGTATTTT. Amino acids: CASSLGRGWGRNTDTQYF. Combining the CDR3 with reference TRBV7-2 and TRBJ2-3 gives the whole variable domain GAGVSQSPSNKVTEKGKDVELRCDPISGHTALYWYRQSLGQGLEFLIYFQGNSAPDKSGLPSDRFSAERTGGSVSTLTIQRTQQEDSAVYLCASSLGRGWGRNTDTQYFGPGTRLTVL.

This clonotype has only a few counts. CDR3 sequence: CASSLHDSGANVLTF. The CDR3 region has the DNA TGTGCCAGCAGTTTACATGACTCTGGGGCCAACGTCCTGACTTTC. This chain links TRBV28 with TRBJ2-6, with D hard to call. This CDR3 comprises 15 residues. Trimming pared 2 bases from V and 0 bases from J, leaving 5 bases between. In germline, CDR1 is MDHEN, CDR2 SYDVKM.